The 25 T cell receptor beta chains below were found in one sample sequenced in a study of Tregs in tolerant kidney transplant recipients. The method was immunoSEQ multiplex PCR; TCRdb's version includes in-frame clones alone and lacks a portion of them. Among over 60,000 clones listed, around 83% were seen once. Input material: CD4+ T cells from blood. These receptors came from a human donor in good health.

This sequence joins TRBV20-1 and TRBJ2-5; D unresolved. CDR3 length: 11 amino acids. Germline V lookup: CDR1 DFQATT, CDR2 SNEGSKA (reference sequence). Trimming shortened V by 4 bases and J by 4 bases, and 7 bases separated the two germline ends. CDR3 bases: TGCAGTGCTACAGTGGGAGAGACCCAGTACTTC. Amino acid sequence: CSATVGETQYF.

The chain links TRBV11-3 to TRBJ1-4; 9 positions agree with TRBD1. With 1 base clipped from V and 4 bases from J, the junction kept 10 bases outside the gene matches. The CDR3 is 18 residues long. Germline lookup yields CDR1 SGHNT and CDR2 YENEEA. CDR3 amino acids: CASSLVPTGTGLNEKLFF. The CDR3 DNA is TGTGCCAGCAGCTTAGTCCCCACAGGGACAGGGCTTAATGAAAAACTGTTTTTT.

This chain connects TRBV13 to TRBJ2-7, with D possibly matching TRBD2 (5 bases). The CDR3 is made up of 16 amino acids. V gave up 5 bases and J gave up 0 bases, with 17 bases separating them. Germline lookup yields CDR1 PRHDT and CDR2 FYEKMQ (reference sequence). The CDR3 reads CASSPSGWRSSYEQYF. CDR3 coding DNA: TGTGCCAGCAGCCCATCGGGGTGGAGGAGCTCCTACGAGCAGTACTTC.

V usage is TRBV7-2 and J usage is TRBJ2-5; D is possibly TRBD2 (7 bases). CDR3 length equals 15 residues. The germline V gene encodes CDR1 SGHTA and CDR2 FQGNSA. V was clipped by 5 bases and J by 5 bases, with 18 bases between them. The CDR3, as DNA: TGTGCCAGCAGCAAGCGATCGGGGGGCTCGGAGACCCAGTACTTC. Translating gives CASSKRSGGSETQYF.

The CDR3 DNA is TGCGCCAGCAGCTTGGAAGGTAGCGGGCCGGTTGAGCAGTTCTTC. Its protein is CASSLEGSGPVEQFF. The chain recombines TRBV5-1 with TRBJ2-1, with 7 positions matching TRBD2. The CDR3 is 15 residues long. Germline CDR1 and CDR2: SGHRS and YFSETQ. Trimming took 0 bases from V and 9 from J; bases not matched to a gene: 9.

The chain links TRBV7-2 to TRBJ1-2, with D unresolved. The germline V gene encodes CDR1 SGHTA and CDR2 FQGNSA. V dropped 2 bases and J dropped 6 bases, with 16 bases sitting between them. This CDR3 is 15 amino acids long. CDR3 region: CASSLLPGYRDGYTF. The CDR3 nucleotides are TGTGCCAGCAGCTTATTGCCCGGGTATAGAGATGGCTACACCTTC.

CDR3 nucleotides: TGCGCCAGCAGCCAACTCACTAGCGGGAGCGCCCCCATCGATGAGCAGTTCTTC. It encodes CASSQLTSGSAPIDEQFF. The chain uses TRBV4-1 and TRBJ2-1, with 11 nucleotides matching TRBD2. V shed 2 bases, J shed 8 bases, and the junction held 14 bases outside the gene matches. Germline CDR1 reads MGHRA; CDR2 reads YSYEKL. The CDR3 totals 18 residues.

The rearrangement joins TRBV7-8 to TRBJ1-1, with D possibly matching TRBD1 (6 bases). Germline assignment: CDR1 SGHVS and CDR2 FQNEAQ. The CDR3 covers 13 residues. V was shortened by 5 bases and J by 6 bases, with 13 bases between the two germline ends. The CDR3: CASSRPGAPEAFF. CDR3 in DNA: TGTGCCAGCAGCCGTCCAGGGGCTCCTGAAGCTTTCTTT.

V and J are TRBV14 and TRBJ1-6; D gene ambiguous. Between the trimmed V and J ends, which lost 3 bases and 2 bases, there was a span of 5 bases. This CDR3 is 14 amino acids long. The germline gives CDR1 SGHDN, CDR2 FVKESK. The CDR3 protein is CASSHNTYNSPLHF. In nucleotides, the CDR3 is TGTGCCAGCAGCCACAACACCTATAATTCACCCCTCCACTTT.

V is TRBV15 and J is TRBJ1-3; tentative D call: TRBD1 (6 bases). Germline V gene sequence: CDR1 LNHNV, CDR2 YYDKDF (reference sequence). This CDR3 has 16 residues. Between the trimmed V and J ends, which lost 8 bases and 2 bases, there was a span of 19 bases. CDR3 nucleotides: TGTGCCACCGGAGATTTAGACAGGCTGGCTGGAAACACCATATATTTT. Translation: CATGDLDRLAGNTIYF. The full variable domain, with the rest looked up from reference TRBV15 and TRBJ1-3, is DAMVIQNPRYQVTQFGKPVTLSCSQTLNHNVMYWYQQKSSQAPKLLFHYYDKDFNNEADTPDNFQSRRPNTSFCFLDIRSPGLGDTAMYLCATGDLDRLAGNTIYFGEGSWLTVV.

The CDR3 DNA reads as TGCGCCAGCAGCCCTCGGGGCGAACAAGAGACCCAGTACTTC. This gives the protein CASSPRGEQETQYF. This chain connects TRBV4-1 to TRBJ2-5; D could derive from TRBD1 or TRBD2 (5 bases each). Germline V CDR1 and CDR2: MGHRA, YSYEKL. The CDR3 runs 14 residues. V lost 4 bases to trimming and J lost 2 bases, with 11 bases between them.

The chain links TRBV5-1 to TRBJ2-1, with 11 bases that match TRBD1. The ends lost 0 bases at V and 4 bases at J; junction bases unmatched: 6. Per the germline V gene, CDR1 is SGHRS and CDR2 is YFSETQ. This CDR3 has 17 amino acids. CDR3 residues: CASSLAPGQGVYNEQFF. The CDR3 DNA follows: TGCGCCAGCAGCTTGGCCCCGGGACAGGGGGTTTACAATGAGCAGTTCTTC.

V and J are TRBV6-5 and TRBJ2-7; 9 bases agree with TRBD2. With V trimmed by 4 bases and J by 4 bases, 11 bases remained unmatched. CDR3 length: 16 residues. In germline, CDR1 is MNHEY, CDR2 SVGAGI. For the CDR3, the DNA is TGTGCCAGCAGTTCAATAGCGGGAGCCTTCCCTTACGAGCAGTACTTC. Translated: CASSSIAGAFPYEQYF.

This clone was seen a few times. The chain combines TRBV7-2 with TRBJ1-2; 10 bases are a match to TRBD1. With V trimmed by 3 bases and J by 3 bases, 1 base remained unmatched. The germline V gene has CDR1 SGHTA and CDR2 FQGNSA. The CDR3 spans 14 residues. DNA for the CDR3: TGTGCCAGCAGCTTCGGGACAGGGGACTATGGCTACACCTTC. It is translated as CASSFGTGDYGYTF.

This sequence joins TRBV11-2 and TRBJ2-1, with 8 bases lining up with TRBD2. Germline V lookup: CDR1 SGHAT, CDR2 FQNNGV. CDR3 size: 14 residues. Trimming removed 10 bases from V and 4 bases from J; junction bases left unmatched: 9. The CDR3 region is CAIRPGLVYNEQFF. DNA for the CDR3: TGTGCCATCAGACCGGGACTAGTGTACAATGAGCAGTTCTTC.

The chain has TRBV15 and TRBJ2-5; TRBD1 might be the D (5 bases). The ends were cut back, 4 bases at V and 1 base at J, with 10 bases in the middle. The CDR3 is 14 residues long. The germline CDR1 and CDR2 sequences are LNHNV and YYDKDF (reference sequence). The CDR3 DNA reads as TGTGCCACCAGCACTGGGGCCTTCCAAGAGACCCAGTACTTC. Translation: CATSTGAFQETQYF.

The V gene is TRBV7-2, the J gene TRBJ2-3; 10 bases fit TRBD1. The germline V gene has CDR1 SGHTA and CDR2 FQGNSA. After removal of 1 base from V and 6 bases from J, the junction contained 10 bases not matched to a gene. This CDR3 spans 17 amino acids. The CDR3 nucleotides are TGTGCCAGCAGCTTAGGTCCGGGACAGGGGTATCTGGATACGCAGTATTTT. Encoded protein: CASSLGPGQGYLDTQYF.

The chain's CDR3 is CASSLSLSGNTIYF. In nucleotides, the CDR3 is TGTGCCAGCAGCTTATCTCTCTCTGGAAACACCATATATTTT. The chain uses TRBV7-9 and TRBJ1-3, with D hard to call. The V and J ends lost 2 bases and 0 bases respectively, with 5 bases between them. CDR1 SEHNR and CDR2 FQNEAQ come from the germline V gene (reference sequence). The length of the CDR3 is 14 residues.

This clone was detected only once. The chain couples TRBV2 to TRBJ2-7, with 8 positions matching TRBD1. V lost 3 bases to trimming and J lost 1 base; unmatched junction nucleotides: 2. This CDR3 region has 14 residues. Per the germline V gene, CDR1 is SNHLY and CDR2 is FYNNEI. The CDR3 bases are TGTGCCAGCAGTGATAACAGGGGGTCCTACGAGCAGTACTTC. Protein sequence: CASSDNRGSYEQYF.

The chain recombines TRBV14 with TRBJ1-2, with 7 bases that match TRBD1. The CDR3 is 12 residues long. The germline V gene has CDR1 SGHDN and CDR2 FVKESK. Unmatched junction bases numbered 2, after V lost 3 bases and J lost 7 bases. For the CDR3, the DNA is TGTGCCAGCAGCCAGAACAGGGGTGGCTACACCTTC. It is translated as CASSQNRGGYTF.

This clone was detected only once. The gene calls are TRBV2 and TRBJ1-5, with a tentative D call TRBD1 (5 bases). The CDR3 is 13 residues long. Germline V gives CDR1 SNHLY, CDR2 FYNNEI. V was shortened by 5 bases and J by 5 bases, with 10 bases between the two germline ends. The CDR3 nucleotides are TGTGCCAGCAGTCGACAGAGAGATCAGCCCCAGCATTTT. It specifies CASSRQRDQPQHF.

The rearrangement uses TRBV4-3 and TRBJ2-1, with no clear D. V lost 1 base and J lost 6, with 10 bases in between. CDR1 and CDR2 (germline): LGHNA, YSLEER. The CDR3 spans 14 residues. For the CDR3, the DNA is TGCGCCAGCAGCCAAGGCCCTCAGTCCAATGAGCAGTTCTTC. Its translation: CASSQGPQSNEQFF.

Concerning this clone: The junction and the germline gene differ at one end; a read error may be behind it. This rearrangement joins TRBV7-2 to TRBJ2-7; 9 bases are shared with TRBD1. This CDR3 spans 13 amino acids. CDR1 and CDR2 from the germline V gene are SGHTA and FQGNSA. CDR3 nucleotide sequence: TGTGCCAGCAGCCACCCGGGACAGGGAAGATGGGACTTC. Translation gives CASSHPGQGRWDF.

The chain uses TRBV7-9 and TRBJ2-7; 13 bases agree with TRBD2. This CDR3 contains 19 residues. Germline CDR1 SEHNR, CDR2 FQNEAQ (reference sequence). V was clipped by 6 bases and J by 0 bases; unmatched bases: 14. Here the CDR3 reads CASSSTPGLAGPSSYEQYF. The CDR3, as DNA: TGTGCCAGCAGTTCGACACCGGGACTAGCGGGACCCAGCTCCTACGAGCAGTACTTC.

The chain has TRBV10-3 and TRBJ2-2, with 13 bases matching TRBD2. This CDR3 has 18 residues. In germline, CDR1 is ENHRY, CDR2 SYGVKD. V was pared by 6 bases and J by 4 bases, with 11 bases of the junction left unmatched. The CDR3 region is CAIRRETSGGRSTGELFF. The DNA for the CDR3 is TGTGCCATCAGAAGGGAGACTAGCGGGGGGCGGAGCACCGGGGAGCTGTTTTTT.